This T cell receptor (beta chain) came from a study of blood T cell repertoires in COVID-19. Study as a whole: The study drew acute and convalescent COVID-19 samples from the United States, Italy and Spain.

CDR3 length: 13 residues. V lost 2 bases and J lost 3, with 8 bases in between. Germline CDR1 is MNHEY and CDR2 is SMNVEV (reference sequence). Sequencing used immunoSEQ multiplex PCR; TCRdb keeps in-frame clones, though not all of them. Of fewer than 350,000 clones in the sample, about nine tenths were seen once. Cohort placement rested on clinical history that participants reported themselves. Each exposed participant met a COVID-19 case in the 2 weeks preceding study entry. This TCR was recovered from a young woman who had been exposed to COVID-19. Sequencing input: PBMCs or T cells enriched from blood (not recorded which). V gene TRBV27 combines with J gene TRBJ2-7; possibly TRBD1 for D (6 bases). The CDR3: CASSLQGNYEQYF. The DNA of the CDR3 is TGTGCCAGCAGTTTACAGGGGAACTACGAGCAGTACTTC.